This entry lists 30 T cell receptor beta chains sequenced from one sample in a study of cytomegalovirus exposure and HLA in healthy donors. The PCR employed 60 Vbeta primers together with 13 Jbeta primers. Some clones are missing from TCRdb's copy, which holds only in-frame ones; the method was immunoSEQ multiplex PCR. The repertoire has about 64,000 clones, approximately 70% of them found once; the top ten carry approximately 15%. Sequencing was performed on PBMCs. These TCRs come from a male donor in good health and CMV-seropositive.

This clone was detected a few times. The chain recombines TRBV6-6 with TRBJ1-5, with 9 bases identical to TRBD1. Losses at the gene ends were 2 bases for V and 7 bases for J; bases not matched to a gene: 6. The CDR3 contains 15 residues. Germline V gene sequence: CDR1 MNHNY, CDR2 SVGAGI (reference sequence). CDR3: CASSYRADRGQPQHF. CDR3 sequence (DNA): TGTGCCAGCAGTTACAGGGCGGACAGGGGACAGCCCCAGCATTTT.

This clone was counted between two and nine times. This chain connects TRBV5-8 to TRBJ2-3, with D tentatively TRBD2 (6 bases). Looked up from germline, CDR1 is SGHTS and CDR2 is YDEGEE. V lost 3 bases, J lost 4 bases, and 9 bases lay in between. The CDR3 contains 13 residues. The CDR3 here is CASSSRLADTQYF. CDR3 sequence (DNA): TGTGCCAGCAGCTCGAGACTAGCAGATACGCAGTATTTT.

This clone was observed a few times. This rearrangement joins TRBV29-1 to TRBJ2-3, with D possibly matching TRBD1 (6 bases). Trimming left V 6 bases short and J 1 base short, with 14 bases between. The CDR3 runs to 14 residues. CDR1 and CDR2 (germline): SQVTM, ANQGSEA. The CDR3 region is CSVEQGFGTDTQYF. CDR3 bases: TGCAGCGTCGAACAGGGTTTCGGCACAGATACGCAGTATTTT.

The chain is built from TRBV10-2 and TRBJ2-7, with D tentatively TRBD1 (7 bases). Germline CDR1 reads WSHSY; CDR2 reads SAAADI. This CDR3 is 18 amino acids long. V lost 0 bases to trimming and J lost 0 bases, with 18 bases between them. Here the CDR3 reads CASSESKGAGISSYEQYF. Written as DNA, the CDR3 is TGCGCCAGCAGTGAGTCAAAGGGGGCGGGGATAAGCTCCTACGAGCAGTACTTC.

Worth noting for this clone: At one end the junction does not follow the germline gene, possibly because of a read error. The V and J genes are TRBV11-2 and TRBJ2-7; 8 nucleotides align to TRBD2. Germline V CDR1 and CDR2: SGHAT, FQNNGV. The CDR3 totals 12 residues. CDR3 in amino acids: CASSSPTTSAHF. The CDR3 nucleotides are TGTGCCAGCAGCTCTCCCACGACTAGCGCGCACTTC.

This clone showed up just a few times. V is TRBV6-1 and J is TRBJ2-5, with 11 bases fitting TRBD1. The CDR3 is 15 residues long. Germline values: CDR1 MNHNS, CDR2 SASEGT. V was clipped by 6 bases and J by 2 bases; unmatched bases: 5. The chain's CDR3 is CASRGGQGGQETQYF. In nucleotides, the CDR3 is TGTGCCAGCAGGGGGGGACAGGGGGGGCAAGAGACCCAGTACTTC.

This clone was seen a single time. The V call is TRBV7-2, the J call TRBJ2-2; possible D gene TRBD2, 5 bases. Germline values: CDR1 SGHTA, CDR2 FQGNSA. CDR3 length equals 14 residues. Trimming pared 7 bases from V and 6 bases from J, leaving 15 bases between. The CDR3 reads CASTIGPSSGELFF. The CDR3 DNA reads as TGTGCCAGCACCATAGGCCCTAGCTCCGGGGAGCTGTTTTTT.

The CDR3 DNA sequence: TGTGCCAGTAGTAATCGAAAGCTCTCTAATGATGAAAAACTGTTTTTT. It codes for CASSNRKLSNDEKLFF. The chain has TRBV19 and TRBJ1-4; D not certain. The CDR3 is 16 residues long. The germline gives CDR1 LNHDA, CDR2 SQIVND (reference sequence). The V end was cut by 4 bases, the J end by 6 bases, with 18 bases between.

The chain links TRBV6-5 to TRBJ2-7; maybe TRBD2 (6 bases). Trimming left V 5 bases short and J 4 bases short, with 12 bases between. CDR1 and CDR2 from the germline V gene are MNHEY and SVGAGI. The CDR3 covers 13 residues. For the CDR3, the DNA is TGTGCCAGCAGTGTCCGTCGGGGGTACGAGCAGTACTTC. It translates to CASSVRRGYEQYF.

The CDR3 coding sequence is TGTGCCAGCAGTTACTCCCGACAGGGCCGCTATGGCTACACCTTC. Protein sequence: CASSYSRQGRYGYTF. The V and J genes are TRBV6-5 and TRBJ1-2; 7 nucleotides align to TRBD1. In germline, CDR1 is MNHEY, CDR2 SVGAGI. The CDR3 covers 15 residues. V shed 0 bases and J 4 bases; nucleotides not matched to a gene: 5.

The chain has TRBV6-5 and TRBJ2-5; TRBD2 aligns across 8 bases. V lost 7 bases and J lost 5; bases outside the gene matches: 9. From germline, CDR1 is MNHEY and CDR2 SVGAGI. The CDR3 consists of 14 residues. The CDR3 is CASINLRGGETQYF. Here the CDR3 DNA reads TGTGCCAGCATTAACCTTCGGGGGGGGGAGACCCAGTACTTC.

This clone occurred a few times. The J gene is TRBJ2-1, the V gene TRBV6-5, with 12 positions matching TRBD2. Germline-derived CDR1 and CDR2 are MNHEY and SVGAGI. Losses at the gene ends were 6 bases for V and 4 bases for J; bases not matched to a gene: 4. The CDR3 runs to 15 residues. CDR3 DNA: TGTGCCAGCAGACTAGCGGGAGGAGGGTACAATGAGCAGTTCTTC. This codes for CASRLAGGGYNEQFF.

This clone was seen only once. The chain couples TRBV7-2 to TRBJ2-1; 9 bases agree with TRBD1. CDR1 and CDR2 (germline): SGHTA, FQGNSA. Unmatched junction bases numbered 6, after V lost 5 bases and J lost 7 bases. The CDR3 is 14 amino acids. This CDR3 reads CASSLTGGGNEQFF. The CDR3 region has the DNA TGTGCCAGCAGCCTAACAGGGGGCGGGAATGAGCAGTTCTTC.

In this sample, this clone turned up a few times. The V gene is TRBV9, the J gene TRBJ2-7; maybe TRBD2 (6 bases). Looked up from germline, CDR1 is SGDLS and CDR2 is YYNGEE. Trimming took 4 bases from V and 0 from J, leaving 14 bases between them. The CDR3 has 15 residues. CDR3 coding DNA: TGTGCCAGCAGCCCATTCGGGGGAACCTCCTACGAGCAGTACTTC. Translation: CASSPFGGTSYEQYF.

The rearrangement links TRBV21-1 to TRBJ2-5; the D call of TRBD2 is as the table states it, not checked on the DNA. The J call may be wrong; the DNA end is better matched by TRBJ2-7. TRBV21-1 is classified as a pseudogene. The CDR3 spans 16 residues. The CDR3 DNA sequence: TGTGCCAGCAGCAAAGGGGGAGGGGACCCGAGTGTCGAGCAGTACTTC. As protein: CASSKGGGDPSVEQYF.

This clone was counted only a few times. The chain recombines TRBV30 with TRBJ2-1; D is undetermined. The germline V and J ends were trimmed by 2 bases and 4 bases, with 6 bases remaining between them. The CDR3 sequence is 12 residues long. The germline V gene has CDR1 GTSNPN and CDR2 SVGIG (reference sequence). The CDR3 here is CAWSQLYNEQFF. CDR3 DNA sequence: TGTGCCTGGAGTCAACTATACAATGAGCAGTTCTTC.

The V and J genes are TRBV29-1 and TRBJ1-4; 8 positions agree with TRBD1. The CDR3 has 13 residues. Germline V gene sequence: CDR1 SQVTM, CDR2 ANQGSEA. V lost 6 bases to trimming and J lost 11 bases; unmatched junction nucleotides: 11. CDR3 amino acids: CSVSDRGGEKLFF. In DNA, the CDR3 is TGCAGCGTATCCGACAGGGGAGGAGAGAAACTGTTTTTT.

The CDR3: CASSLGYEQYF. CDR3 DNA: TGTGCCAGCAGTTTGGGCTACGAGCAGTACTTC. This chain connects TRBV28 to TRBJ2-5; D uncertain. The J call may not be correct, given that the DNA end is closer to TRBJ2-7. Germline assignment: CDR1 MDHEN and CDR2 SYDVKM. The CDR3 loop spans 11 amino acids.

The rearrangement links TRBV27 to TRBJ2-7, with TRBD2 identical over 7 bases. V was pared by 7 bases and J by 5 bases, with 14 bases of the junction left unmatched. This CDR3 comprises 15 residues. Germline assignment: CDR1 MNHEY and CDR2 SMNVEV (reference sequence). The CDR3: CASIPNGGGPHEQYF. The CDR3 nucleotides read TGTGCCAGCATACCCAACGGGGGAGGGCCCCACGAGCAGTACTTC.

This sequence joins TRBV6-1 and TRBJ2-7; 14 positions match TRBD2. Germline lookup yields CDR1 MNHNS and CDR2 SASEGT. Germline trimming cut 3 bases from V and 3 bases from J; bases unmatched to any gene: 4. The CDR3 spans 16 residues. The CDR3 is CASSDGTSGRGYEQYF. The CDR3 nucleotides read TGTGCCAGCAGTGATGGGACTAGCGGGAGAGGCTACGAGCAGTACTTC.

V usage is TRBV5-6 and J usage is TRBJ1-2; the match to TRBD1 covers 7 bases. V was pared by 1 base and J by 3 bases, with 3 bases of the junction left unmatched. CDR1 and CDR2 (germline): SGHDT, YYEEEE. The CDR3 loop spans 14 amino acids. CDR3 protein: CASSLFRGDYGYTF. The CDR3 DNA reads as TGTGCCAGCAGCTTGTTCAGGGGGGACTATGGCTACACCTTC.

This chain joins TRBV5-5 and TRBJ2-3; 9 bases match TRBD1. The CDR3 runs to 14 residues. Looked up from germline, CDR1 is SGHKS and CDR2 is YYEKEE (reference sequence). Trimming cost V 4 bases and J 4 bases; bases outside gene matches: 4. The CDR3 sequence: CASSQQGAADTQYF. In DNA, the CDR3 is TGTGCCAGCAGCCAACAGGGGGCCGCAGATACGCAGTATTTT.

The V and J genes are TRBV27 and TRBJ2-1, with D possibly being TRBD1 (6 bases). V lost 5 bases and J 6 bases, leaving 17 bases between the germline ends. CDR1 and CDR2 from the germline V gene are MNHEY and SMNVEV (reference sequence). This CDR3 spans 15 amino acids. The CDR3 protein is CASSQPGQVGNEQFF. The CDR3 nucleotides read TGTGCCAGCAGTCAACCGGGACAAGTAGGCAATGAGCAGTTCTTC.

V is TRBV2 and J is TRBJ2-5; D perhaps matches TRBD1 (6 bases). The germline V gene encodes CDR1 SNHLY and CDR2 FYNNEI. This CDR3 comprises 13 residues. Trimming removed 6 bases from V and 5 bases from J, with 13 bases in between. The CDR3 DNA reads TGTGCCAGCAGCCCCGGGACAAGGGAGACCCAGTACTTC. Its translation: CASSPGTRETQYF.

The chain recombines TRBV10-3 with TRBJ2-7; 7 bases fit TRBD1. The CDR3 length is 12 residues. The V gene end was trimmed by 6 bases and the J gene end by 5 bases; junction bases not matched to a gene: 4. Germline assignment: CDR1 ENHRY and CDR2 SYGVKD. The CDR3 spells CAISHRGDEQYF. As DNA, the CDR3 is TGTGCCATCAGCCACAGGGGCGACGAGCAGTACTTC.

The chain employs TRBV14 and TRBJ2-7; 10 nucleotides align to TRBD1. CDR1 and CDR2 (germline): SGHDN, FVKESK. V lost 3 bases and J lost 6; bases outside the gene matches: 8. This CDR3 comprises 15 residues. CDR3 in amino acids: CASSQAGTGATEQYF. Here the CDR3 DNA reads TGTGCCAGCAGCCAGGCCGGGACAGGGGCGACCGAGCAGTACTTC.

The DNA of the CDR3 is TGTGCCAGCAGCCCAGGACAGGGTCGCTATGGCTACACCTTC. This gives the protein CASSPGQGRYGYTF. J is TRBJ1-2 and V is TRBV9; 8 bases align to TRBD1. Germline CDR1 and CDR2: SGDLS and YYNGEE. CDR3 size: 14 residues. V shed 4 bases, J shed 4 bases, and the junction held 6 bases outside the gene matches.

The chain recombines TRBV5-1 with TRBJ2-5, with a weak D call TRBD1 (5 bases). Germline V lookup: CDR1 SGHRS, CDR2 YFSETQ. Trimming cost V 2 bases and J 1 base, with 6 bases left between them. The CDR3 runs to 13 residues. CDR3 residues: CASSFQGQETQYF. CDR3 DNA sequence: TGCGCCAGCAGCTTCCAGGGCCAAGAGACCCAGTACTTC. The variable domain in full, with the rest retrieved from reference TRBV5-1 and TRBJ2-5, is KAGVTQTPRYLIKTRGQQVTLSCSPISGHRSVSWYQQTPGQGLQFLFEYFSETQRNKGNFPGRFSGRQFSNSRSEMNVSTLELGDSALYLCASSFQGQETQYFGPGTRLLVL.

The chain carries TRBV7-2 and TRBJ1-4; maybe TRBD1 (5 bases). This CDR3 comprises 16 residues. Germline CDR1 is SGHTA and CDR2 is FQGNSA. V lost 5 bases and J lost 4, with 17 bases in between. This CDR3 is CASSAGNGGFNEKLFF. The CDR3 nucleotides read TGTGCCAGCAGCGCAGGGAACGGAGGGTTTAATGAAAAACTGTTTTTT. Using reference TRBV7-2 and TRBJ1-4 for the parts outside the CDR3, the full variable domain is GAGVSQSPSNKVTEKGKDVELRCDPISGHTALYWYRQSLGQGLEFLIYFQGNSAPDKSGLPSDRFSAERTGGSVSTLTIQRTQQEDSAVYLCASSAGNGGFNEKLFFGSGTQLSVL.

In this sample, this clone turned up once. CDR3 region: CASSGTGTFYEQYF. The CDR3 region has the DNA TGTGCCAGCAGCGGAACCGGGACATTCTACGAGCAGTACTTC. The chain links TRBV9 to TRBJ2-5, with TRBD1 as a possible D gene (6 bases). The J call may be in error: the DNA end matches TRBJ2-7 better. The CDR3 loop spans 14 amino acids. The V gene's germline CDR1 is SGDLS and CDR2 YYNGEE.